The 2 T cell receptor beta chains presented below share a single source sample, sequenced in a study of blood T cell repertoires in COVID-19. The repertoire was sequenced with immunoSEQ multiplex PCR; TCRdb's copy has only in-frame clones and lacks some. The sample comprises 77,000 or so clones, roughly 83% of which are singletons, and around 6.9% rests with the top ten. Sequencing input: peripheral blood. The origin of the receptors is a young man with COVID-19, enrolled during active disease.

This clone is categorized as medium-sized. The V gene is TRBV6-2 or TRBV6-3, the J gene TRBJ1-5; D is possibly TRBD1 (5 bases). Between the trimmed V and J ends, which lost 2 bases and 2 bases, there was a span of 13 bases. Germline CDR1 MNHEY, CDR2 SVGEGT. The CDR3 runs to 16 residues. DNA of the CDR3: TGTGCCAGCAGTTACGGAGGGGAGGTGGGCAATCAGCCCCAGCATTTT. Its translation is CASSYGGEVGNQPQHF.

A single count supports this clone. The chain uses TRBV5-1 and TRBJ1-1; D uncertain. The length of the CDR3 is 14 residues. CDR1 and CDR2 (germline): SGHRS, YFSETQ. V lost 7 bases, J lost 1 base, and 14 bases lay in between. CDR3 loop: CASGSALGNTEAFF. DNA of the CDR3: TGCGCCAGCGGGTCCGCCCTAGGGAACACTGAAGCTTTCTTT.